Shown below are 13 T cell receptor beta chains from a single sample sequenced in a study of blood T cell repertoires in COVID-19. Sequencing used immunoSEQ multiplex PCR; TCRdb keeps in-frame clones, though not all of them. The sample has fewer than 100,000 clones, around 86% seen once; the top ten hold approximately 10%. Sequencing used peripheral blood. These receptors originate from a man in his forties or fifties with acute or convalescent COVID-19.

The chain is built from TRBV5-1 and TRBJ2-5; TRBD2 is a possible D gene (6 bases). In germline, CDR1 is SGHRS, CDR2 YFSETQ. V lost 6 bases, J lost 2 bases, and 20 bases lay in between. The CDR3 sequence is 16 residues long. The CDR3: CASNYRGSGVQETQYF. The DNA for the CDR3 is TGCGCCAGCAACTACCGGGGGTCCGGCGTACAAGAGACCCAGTACTTC.

The CDR3 loop reads CAISEEGALSYNEQFF. The CDR3 DNA follows: TGTGCCATCAGTGAGGAGGGCGCTTTATCCTACAATGAGCAGTTCTTC. V gene TRBV10-3 combines with J gene TRBJ2-1, with D perhaps matching TRBD2 (5 bases). The CDR3 is 16 amino acids. V was shortened by 2 bases and J by 1 base, with 12 bases between the two germline ends. Looked up from germline, CDR1 is ENHRY and CDR2 is SYGVKD.

V gene TRBV7-9 combines with J gene TRBJ1-4, with unresolved D. Germline V gives CDR1 SEHNR, CDR2 FQNEAQ (reference sequence). The CDR3 is 13 amino acids. V was pared by 3 bases and J by 6 bases, with 8 bases between. Written as DNA, the CDR3 is TGTGCCAGCAGCTTCGGTTTTGATGAAAAACTGTTTTTT. Translation: CASSFGFDEKLFF.

The gene calls are TRBV28 and TRBJ1-2; perhaps TRBD1 as D (5 bases). The ends were cut back, 7 bases at V and 5 bases at J, with 14 bases in the middle. Germline loops: CDR1 MDHEN, CDR2 SYDVKM. CDR3 size: 13 residues. The CDR3 reads CASTGVDSYGYTF. DNA for the CDR3: TGTGCCAGCACCGGAGTTGACAGTTATGGCTACACCTTC.

The chain employs TRBV6-5 and TRBJ2-1; 9 bases agree with TRBD1. The CDR3 totals 15 residues. Germline loops: CDR1 MNHEY, CDR2 SVGAGI. V was pared by 5 bases and J by 4 bases, with 6 bases of the junction left unmatched. DNA for the CDR3: TGTGCCAGCAGTCGCTCCGGGACAGGGTACAATGAGCAGTTCTTC. This gives the protein CASSRSGTGYNEQFF.

The J gene is TRBJ2-2, the V gene TRBV18; D is unclear. Germline-derived CDR1 and CDR2 are KGHSH and LQKENI. V gave up 5 bases and J gave up 2 bases, with 15 bases separating them. The CDR3 has 16 residues. The DNA for the CDR3 is TGTGCCAGCTCAGCATTAATGACACAAAACACCGGGGAGCTGTTTTTT. Residues: CASSALMTQNTGELFF.

The chain uses TRBV4-1 and TRBJ1-1, with 7 positions matching TRBD1. With V trimmed by 1 base and J by 0 bases, 14 bases remained unmatched. CDR1 is MGHRA and CDR2 is YSYEKL in the germline V gene. This CDR3 spans 19 amino acids. CDR3 coding DNA: TGCGCCAGCAGCCAAGTTCTCCGGGACAGAACTTACATGAACACTGAAGCTTTCTTT. This codes for CASSQVLRDRTYMNTEAFF.

This rearrangement joins TRBV5-1 to TRBJ2-2, with TRBD1 matching 9 bases. The CDR3 is 15 amino acids. Germline CDR1 reads SGHRS; CDR2 reads YFSETQ. The V and J ends lost 8 bases and 4 bases, in that order; junction bases with no gene match: 9. The CDR3 DNA reads as TGCGCCAGTTATCCGGGACAGGGACGCACCGGGGAGCTGTTTTTT. Translated, it gives CASYPGQGRTGELFF.

J is TRBJ2-7 and V is TRBV20-1; TRBD2 matches at 8 bases. CDR3 length: 13 amino acids. Germline CDR1 is DFQATT and CDR2 is SNEGSKA (reference sequence). J was trimmed by 6 bases and V by 3 bases; bases with no gene match: 7. The chain's CDR3 is CSASREGVSEQYF. DNA of the CDR3: TGCAGTGCTAGTCGGGAGGGCGTCTCCGAGCAGTACTTC.

V usage is TRBV29-1 and J usage is TRBJ2-5; 13 bases align to TRBD2. The junction had 15 bases not matched to a gene; V was cut back by 7 bases and J by 7 bases. Germline CDR1 is SQVTM and CDR2 is ANQGSEA. The CDR3 runs to 16 residues. In DNA form, the CDR3 reads TGCAGCGCCTCTCCCCCACTAGCGGGAGGGGTGGGGACCCAGTACTTC. Translating it yields CSASPPLAGGVGTQYF.

V usage is TRBV6-5 and J usage is TRBJ1-1; 7 nucleotides match TRBD1. The V gene end was trimmed by 6 bases and the J gene end by 5 bases; junction bases not matched to a gene: 6. CDR1 and CDR2 (germline): MNHEY, SVGAGI. There are 13 residues in the CDR3. The DNA of the CDR3 is TGTGCCAGCAGGTCAGGGGGTGTGACTGAAGCTTTCTTT. Residues: CASRSGGVTEAFF.

The V call is TRBV6-5, the J call TRBJ1-2; 8 bases are a match to TRBD1. Trimming at V came to 5 bases and at J to 1 base, leaving 6 bases not matched to a gene. CDR3 length: 15 residues. Germline V gives CDR1 MNHEY, CDR2 SVGAGI. Written as DNA, the CDR3 is TGTGCCAGCAGTAACAGACAGGGGCGTAACTATGGCTACACCTTC. Translated, it gives CASSNRQGRNYGYTF.

This clone was detected only a few times. V gene TRBV7-3 combines with J gene TRBJ2-1; 9 nucleotides agree with TRBD2. Germline V gives CDR1 SGHTA, CDR2 FQGTGA. V lost 3 bases and J lost 6; bases outside the gene matches: 6. The CDR3 runs to 15 residues. CDR3 coding DNA: TGTGCCAGCAGCTTTAGCGGGAGTCAGGGCAATGAGCAGTTCTTC. Translation gives CASSFSGSQGNEQFF.